Described below is a single TCR beta chain sequence and its context. The target antigen is unknown. The primer mix had 60 Vbeta and 13 Jbeta primers. The table came from immunoSEQ multiplex PCR; TCRdb's copy has only in-frame clones and leaves some out. This sample has 90,000 or so clones, with under 80% found just once. The donors (healthy individuals) were bone marrow donors. Trimming removed 7 bases from V and 2 bases from J, with 15 bases in between. Germline CDR1 reads LNHDA; CDR2 reads SQIVND (reference sequence). The CDR3 has 15 amino acids. The record originates from a study of cytomegalovirus exposure and HLA in healthy donors. General study findings and limits: Follow-up analysis found HLA locus-dependent TCR association rates, highest for DRB1 and lowest for HLA-C.

Sequenced material: PBMCs. The V call is TRBV19, the J call TRBJ2-4, with TRBD1 as a possible D gene (6 bases). The TCR comes from a man aged 30-40 years in good health and CMV-seropositive. The CDR3 DNA reads as TGTGCCAGTACCACAGGGTCGGGAACCAAAAACATTCAGTACTTC. Its protein is CASTTGSGTKNIQYF.